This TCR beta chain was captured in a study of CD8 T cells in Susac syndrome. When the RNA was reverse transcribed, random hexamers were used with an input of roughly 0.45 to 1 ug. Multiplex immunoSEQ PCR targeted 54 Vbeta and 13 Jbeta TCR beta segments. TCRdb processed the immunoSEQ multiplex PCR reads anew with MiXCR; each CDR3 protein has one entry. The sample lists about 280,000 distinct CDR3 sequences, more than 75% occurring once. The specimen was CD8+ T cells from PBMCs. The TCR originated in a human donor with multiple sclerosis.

For the CDR3, the DNA is TGTGCCAGCAGTTTGGTTCAGGGGGGGGACACTGAAGCTTTCTTT. Its protein is CASSLVQGGDTEAFF. The V and J genes are TRBV27 and TRBJ1-1; 7 positions match TRBD1. Trimming cost V 3 bases and J 3 bases; bases outside gene matches: 7. Germline V gives CDR1 MNHEY, CDR2 SMNVEV (reference sequence). The CDR3 sequence is 15 residues long.